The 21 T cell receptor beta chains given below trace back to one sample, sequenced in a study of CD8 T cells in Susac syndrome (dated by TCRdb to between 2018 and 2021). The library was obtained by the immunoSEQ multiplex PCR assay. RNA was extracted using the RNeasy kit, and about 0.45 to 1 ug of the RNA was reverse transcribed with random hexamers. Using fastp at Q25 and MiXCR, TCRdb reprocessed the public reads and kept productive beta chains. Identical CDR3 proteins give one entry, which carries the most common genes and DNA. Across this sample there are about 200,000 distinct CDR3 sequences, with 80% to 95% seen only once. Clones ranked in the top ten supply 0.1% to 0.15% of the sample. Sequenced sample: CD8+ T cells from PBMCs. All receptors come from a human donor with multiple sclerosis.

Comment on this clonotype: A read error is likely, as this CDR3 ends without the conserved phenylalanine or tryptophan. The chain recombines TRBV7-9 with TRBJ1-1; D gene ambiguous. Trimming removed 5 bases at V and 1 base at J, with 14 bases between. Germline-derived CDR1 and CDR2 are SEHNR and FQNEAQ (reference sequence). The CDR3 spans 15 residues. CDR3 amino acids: CASSPVTGENTEAFL. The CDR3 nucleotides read TGTGCCAGCAGCCCGGTCACGGGCGAGAACACTGAAGCTTTCCTT.

This chain's CDR3 is CASSASGGINEQFF. In DNA form, the CDR3 reads TGTGCCAGCAGCGCTAGCGGGGGGATAAATGAGCAGTTCTTC. V and J are TRBV9 and TRBJ2-1; 11 bases are shared with TRBD2. The CDR3 is made up of 14 amino acids. V dropped 3 bases and J dropped 7; count of bases not matched to a gene: 3. Germline values: CDR1 SGDLS, CDR2 YYNGEE.

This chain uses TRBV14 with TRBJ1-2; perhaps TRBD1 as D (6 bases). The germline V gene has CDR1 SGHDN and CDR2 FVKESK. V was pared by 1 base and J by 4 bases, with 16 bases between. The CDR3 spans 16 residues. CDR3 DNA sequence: TGTGCCAGCAGCCAAGGGGCAGGCCGGGGGGCCTATGGCTACACCTTC. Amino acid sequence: CASSQGAGRGAYGYTF.

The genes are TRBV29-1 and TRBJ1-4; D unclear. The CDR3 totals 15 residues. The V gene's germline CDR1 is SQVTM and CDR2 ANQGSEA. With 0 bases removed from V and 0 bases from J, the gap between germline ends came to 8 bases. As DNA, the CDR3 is TGCAGCGTTGAAGATCCTTTTGCAACTAATGAAAAACTGTTTTTT. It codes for CSVEDPFATNEKLFF.

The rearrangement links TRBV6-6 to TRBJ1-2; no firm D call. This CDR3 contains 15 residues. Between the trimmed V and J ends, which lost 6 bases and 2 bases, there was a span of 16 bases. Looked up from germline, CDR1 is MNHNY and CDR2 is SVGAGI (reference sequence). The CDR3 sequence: CASSYEPASNYGYTF. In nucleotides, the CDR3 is TGTGCCAGCAGCTACGAACCCGCCTCCAACTATGGCTACACCTTC.

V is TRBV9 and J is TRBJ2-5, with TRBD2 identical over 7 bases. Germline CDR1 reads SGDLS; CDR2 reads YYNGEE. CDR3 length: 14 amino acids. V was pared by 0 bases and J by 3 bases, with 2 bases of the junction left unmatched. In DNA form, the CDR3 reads TGTGCCAGCAGCGTAGATGGACTAGAAGAGACCCAGTACTTC. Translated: CASSVDGLEETQYF.

CDR3 region: CASSQDPETGNTGELFF. The CDR3, as DNA: TGCGCCAGCAGCCAAGATCCAGAGACAGGGAACACCGGGGAGCTGTTTTTT. The chain is built from TRBV4-1 and TRBJ2-2; D might be TRBD1 (6 bases). From germline, CDR1 is MGHRA and CDR2 YSYEKL. Trimming cost V 0 bases and J 1 base, with 12 bases left between them. The CDR3 loop spans 17 amino acids.

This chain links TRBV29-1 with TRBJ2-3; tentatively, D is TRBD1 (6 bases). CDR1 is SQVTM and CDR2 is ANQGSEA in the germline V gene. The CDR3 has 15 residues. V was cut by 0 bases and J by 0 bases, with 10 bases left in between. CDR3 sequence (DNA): TGCAGCGTTGAAGAGGCAGGGGCTAGCACAGATACGCAGTATTTT. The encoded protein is CSVEEAGASTDTQYF.

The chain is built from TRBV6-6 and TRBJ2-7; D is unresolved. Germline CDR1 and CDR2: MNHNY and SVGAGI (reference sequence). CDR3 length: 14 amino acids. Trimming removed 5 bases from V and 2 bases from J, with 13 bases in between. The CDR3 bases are TGTGCCAGCAGTGACCCGACCAGACCCTACGAGCAGTACTTC. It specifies CASSDPTRPYEQYF.

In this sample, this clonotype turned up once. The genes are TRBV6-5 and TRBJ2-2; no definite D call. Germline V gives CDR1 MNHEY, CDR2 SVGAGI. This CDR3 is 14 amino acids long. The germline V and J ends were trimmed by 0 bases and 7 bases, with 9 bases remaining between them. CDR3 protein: CASSYSSDFGELFF. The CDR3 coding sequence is TGTGCCAGCAGTTACTCAAGTGACTTCGGGGAGCTGTTTTTT.

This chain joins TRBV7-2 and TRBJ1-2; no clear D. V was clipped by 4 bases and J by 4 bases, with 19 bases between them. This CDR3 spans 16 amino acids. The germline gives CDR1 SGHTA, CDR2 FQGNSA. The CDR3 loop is CASSSSGLRPGYGYTF. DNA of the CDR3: TGTGCCAGCAGCTCGTCGGGTTTGAGACCCGGCTATGGCTACACCTTC.

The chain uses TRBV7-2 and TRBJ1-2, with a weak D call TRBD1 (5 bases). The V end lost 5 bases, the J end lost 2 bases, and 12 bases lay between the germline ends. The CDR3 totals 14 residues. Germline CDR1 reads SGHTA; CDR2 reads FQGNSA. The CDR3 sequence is CASSPGPTNYGYTF. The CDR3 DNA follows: TGTGCCAGCAGCCCGGGACCGACCAACTATGGCTACACCTTC.

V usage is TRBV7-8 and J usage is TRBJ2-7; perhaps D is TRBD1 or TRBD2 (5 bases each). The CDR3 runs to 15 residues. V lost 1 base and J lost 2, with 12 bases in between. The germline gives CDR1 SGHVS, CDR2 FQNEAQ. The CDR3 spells CASSLEGTGPYEQYF. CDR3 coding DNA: TGTGCCAGCAGCTTAGAAGGGACGGGACCCTACGAGCAGTACTTC.

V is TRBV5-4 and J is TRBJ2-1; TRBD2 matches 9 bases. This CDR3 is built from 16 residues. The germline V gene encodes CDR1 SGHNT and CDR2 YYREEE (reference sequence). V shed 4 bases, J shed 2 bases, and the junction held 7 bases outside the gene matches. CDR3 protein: CASSPLGTSPYNEQFF. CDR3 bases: TGTGCCAGCAGCCCCTTGGGGACTAGCCCCTACAATGAGCAGTTCTTC.

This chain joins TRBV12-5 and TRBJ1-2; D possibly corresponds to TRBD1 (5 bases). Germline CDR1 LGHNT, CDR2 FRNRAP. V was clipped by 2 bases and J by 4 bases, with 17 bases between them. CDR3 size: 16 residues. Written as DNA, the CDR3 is TGTGCTAGTGGTTTGCCTACACAGGTACCTTCCTATGGCTACACCTTC. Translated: CASGLPTQVPSYGYTF.

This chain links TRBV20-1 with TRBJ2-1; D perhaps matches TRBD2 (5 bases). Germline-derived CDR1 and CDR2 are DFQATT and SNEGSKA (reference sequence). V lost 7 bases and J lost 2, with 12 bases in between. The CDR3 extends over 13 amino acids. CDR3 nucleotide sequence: TGCAGTGTCGTGGGAGAGGCCTACAATGAGCAGTTCTTC. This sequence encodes CSVVGEAYNEQFF.

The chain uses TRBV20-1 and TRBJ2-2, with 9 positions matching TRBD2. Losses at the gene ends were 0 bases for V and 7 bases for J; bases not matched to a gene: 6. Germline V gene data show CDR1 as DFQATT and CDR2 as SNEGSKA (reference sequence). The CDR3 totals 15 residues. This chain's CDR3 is CSAREGTSRNGELFF. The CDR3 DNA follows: TGCAGTGCTAGAGAGGGGACTAGCCGAAACGGGGAGCTGTTTTTT.

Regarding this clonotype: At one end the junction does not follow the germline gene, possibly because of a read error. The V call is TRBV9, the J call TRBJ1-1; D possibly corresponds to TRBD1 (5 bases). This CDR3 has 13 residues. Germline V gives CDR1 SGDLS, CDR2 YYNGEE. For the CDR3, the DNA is TGTGCCAGCAGCGCTCAGGCGGGGACTGAAGATTTCTTT. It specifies CASSAQAGTEDFF.

DNA of the CDR3: TGTGCCAGCAGCTTAGATGAAGGGAGGAGGGACATTCAGTACTTC. It translates to CASSLDEGRRDIQYF. V is TRBV3-1 and J is TRBJ2-4, with a weak D call TRBD2 (6 bases). Trimming shortened V by 5 bases and J by 8 bases, and 19 bases separated the two germline ends. In germline, CDR1 is LGHDT, CDR2 YNNKEL (reference sequence). The CDR3 sequence is 15 residues long.

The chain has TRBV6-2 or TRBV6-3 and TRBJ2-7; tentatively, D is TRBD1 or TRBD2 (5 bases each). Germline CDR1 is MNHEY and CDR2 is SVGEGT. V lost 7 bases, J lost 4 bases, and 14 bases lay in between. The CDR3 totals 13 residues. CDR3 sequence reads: CASTGTRFYEQYF. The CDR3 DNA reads TGTGCCAGCACCGGGACCAGATTTTACGAGCAGTACTTC.

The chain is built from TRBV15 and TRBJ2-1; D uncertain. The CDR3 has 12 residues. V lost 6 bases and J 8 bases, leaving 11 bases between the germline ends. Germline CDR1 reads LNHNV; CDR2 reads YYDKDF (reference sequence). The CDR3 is CATSSSSYEQFF. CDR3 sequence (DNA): TGTGCCACCAGTTCCTCTTCATATGAGCAGTTCTTC.